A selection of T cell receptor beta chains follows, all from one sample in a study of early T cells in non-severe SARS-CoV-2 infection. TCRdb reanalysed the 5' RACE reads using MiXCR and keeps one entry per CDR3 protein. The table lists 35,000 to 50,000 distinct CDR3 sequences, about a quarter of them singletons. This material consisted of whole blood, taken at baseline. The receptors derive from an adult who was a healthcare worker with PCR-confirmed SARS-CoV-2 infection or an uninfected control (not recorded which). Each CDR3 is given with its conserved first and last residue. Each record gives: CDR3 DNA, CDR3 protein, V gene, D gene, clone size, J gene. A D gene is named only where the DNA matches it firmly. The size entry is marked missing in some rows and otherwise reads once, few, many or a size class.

DNA: TGTGCTATTGCGGGGGGGCCCTCATCAGATACGCAGTATTTT
CDR3: CAIAGGPSSDTQYF
V: TRBV19
D: TRBD2
size: few
J: TRBJ2-3

DNA: TGCGCCAGCAGGGCCGGGTCCTACACCGGGGAGCTGTTTTTT
CDR3: CASRAGSYTGELFF
V: TRBV4-3
D: -
size: few
J: TRBJ2-2

DNA: TGCAGTGCTAGGCCCCGGGACAGACCCTACGAGCAGTACTTC
CDR3: CSARPRDRPYEQYF
V: TRBV20-1
D: TRBD1
size: -
J: TRBJ2-7

DNA: TGTGCCAGCAGCTTTTATAGCGGGTACAGCACAGATACGCAGTATTTT
CDR3: CASSFYSGYSTDTQYF
V: TRBV7-6
D: TRBD2
size: -
J: TRBJ2-3

DNA: TGTGCCAGCTCCCCCACAGGGTCCGAGACCCAGTACTTC
CDR3: CASSPTGSETQYF
V: TRBV6-6
D: -
size: many
J: TRBJ2-5

DNA: TGTGCCAGCAGAACGACAGTCTCTGGAAACACCATATATTTT
CDR3: CASRTTVSGNTIYF
V: TRBV6-2/TRBV6-3
D: -
size: few
J: TRBJ1-3

DNA: TGCGCCAGCAGCTTGGCGGGGGGCCCAAGCACAGATACGCAGTATTTT
CDR3: CASSLAGGPSTDTQYF
V: TRBV5-1
D: -
size: -
J: TRBJ2-3

DNA: TGCGCCAGCAGCTTGGGACTCAGCAGGTCTTGGAACACCGGGGAGCTGTTTTTT
CDR3: CASSLGLSRSWNTGELFF
V: TRBV5-1
D: -
size: few
J: TRBJ2-2

DNA: TGTGCCAGCAGCTCACCACTAGCGGGGTTTCAAGAGACCCAGTACTTC
CDR3: CASSSPLAGFQETQYF
V: TRBV11-2
D: TRBD2
size: -
J: TRBJ2-5

DNA: TGTGCTAGTGGCCCAAACACCGGGACAGATACGCAGTATTTT
CDR3: CASGPNTGTDTQYF
V: TRBV12-5
D: -
size: -
J: TRBJ2-3

DNA: TGCAGTGCTAGAGCCCTCCTAGCGGGGGCCGACCACAATGAGCAGTTCTTC
CDR3: CSARALLAGADHNEQFF
V: TRBV20-1
D: TRBD2
size: -
J: TRBJ2-1

DNA: TGTGCCAGCAGCCTGGCTGGGGGGGGACAGCCCCAGCATTTT
CDR3: CASSLAGGGQPQHF
V: TRBV28
D: -
size: -
J: TRBJ1-5

DNA: TGTGCCAGCAGCCCCATTTTAACGGGGAGGGAGACCCAGTACTTC
CDR3: CASSPILTGRETQYF
V: TRBV7-9
D: -
size: -
J: TRBJ2-5

DNA: TGTGCCAGCAGTTACCGGACAGGGGCTGGGGCCAACGTCCTGACTTTC
CDR3: CASSYRTGAGANVLTF
V: TRBV6-5
D: TRBD1
size: many
J: TRBJ2-6

DNA: TGTGCCAGCAGCTCGCAAGGGACCCCGCGCTACACCTTC
CDR3: CASSSQGTPRYTF
V: TRBV5-6
D: -
size: few
J: TRBJ1-2

DNA: TGTGCCAGCCTCAGGCTGATCTCTGGAAACACCATATATTTT
CDR3: CASLRLISGNTIYF
V: TRBV7-9
D: -
size: -
J: TRBJ1-3

DNA: TGCGCCAGCAGCCCCCCGGACAGGGCCTCCTACAATGAGCAGTTCTTC
CDR3: CASSPPDRASYNEQFF
V: TRBV5-1
D: TRBD1
size: -
J: TRBJ2-1

DNA: TGTGCCAACGAGGGCGGGGAGGGCACCGGGGAGCTGTTTTTT
CDR3: CANEGGEGTGELFF
V: TRBV6-1
D: TRBD2
size: medium-sized
J: TRBJ2-2

DNA: TGTGCGAGCAACTTACGTGTGGGTACCACTGGAAACACCATATATTTT
CDR3: CASNLRVGTTGNTIYF
V: TRBV6-6
D: -
size: -
J: TRBJ1-3

DNA: TGTGCCAGCTCACCTAAGGGGAATCAGCCCCAGCATTTT
CDR3: CASSPKGNQPQHF
V: TRBV18
D: -
size: -
J: TRBJ1-5

DNA: TGTGCCAGCAGCCCCCGGGACAGGGGATATGGTGAGCAGTTCTTC
CDR3: CASSPRDRGYGEQFF
V: TRBV3-1
D: TRBD1
size: -
J: TRBJ2-1

DNA: TGTGCCAGCAGTTATGGGGGAACATCTGGAAACACCATATATTTT
CDR3: CASSYGGTSGNTIYF
V: TRBV6-6
D: -
size: -
J: TRBJ1-3

DNA: TGTGCCAGCAGCCAAGCAGCGAACTATGGCTACACCTTC
CDR3: CASSQAANYGYTF
V: TRBV3-1
D: -
size: -
J: TRBJ1-2

DNA: TGTGCCAGCAGCTTAAGGGACAGGGGCAACACTGAAGCTTTCTTT
CDR3: CASSLRDRGNTEAFF
V: TRBV7-6
D: TRBD1
size: -
J: TRBJ1-1

DNA: TGCGCCAGCAGCCTAACGACAGGGTGGGGTGAAGCTTTCTTT
CDR3: CASSLTTGWGEAFF
V: TRBV4-1
D: TRBD1
size: -
J: TRBJ1-1

DNA: TGCAGCGTTCCGCTGGAAGAGTCTCCGGCCTCTGGAAACACCATATATTTT
CDR3: CSVPLEESPASGNTIYF
V: TRBV29-1
D: -
size: -
J: TRBJ1-3

DNA: TGTGCCAGCAGGCTCCTCCGAAGGGACAGGGCATTCACCGGGGAGCTGTTTTTT
CDR3: CASRLLRRDRAFTGELFF
V: TRBV7-9
D: TRBD1
size: -
J: TRBJ2-2

DNA: TGCGCCAGCAGCCAAGTACTAGACCTCAGAAGGGCGTACGAGCAGTACTTC
CDR3: CASSQVLDLRRAYEQYF
V: TRBV4-1
D: -
size: -
J: TRBJ2-7

DNA: TGTGCCAGCAGGTTGGGGGAAGATACGCAGTATTTT
CDR3: CASRLGEDTQYF
V: TRBV7-2
D: -
size: -
J: TRBJ2-3

DNA: TGTGCCAGCAGCCCAGGGATGGTGGAAAACGAGCAGTACTTC
CDR3: CASSPGMVENEQYF
V: TRBV11-2
D: -
size: few
J: TRBJ2-7

DNA: TGTGCCAGCAGTACCACGGAGCAGTACTTC
CDR3: CASSTTEQYF
V: TRBV11-2
D: -
size: few
J: TRBJ2-7

DNA: TGTGCCAGCAGCTTGTGGGGCGAGCAGTACTTC
CDR3: CASSLWGEQYF
V: TRBV5-5
D: -
size: many
J: TRBJ2-7

DNA: TGTGCCAGCACCTTCGATGATACGCAGTATTTT
CDR3: CASTFDDTQYF
V: TRBV12-3/TRBV12-4
D: -
size: -
J: TRBJ2-3

DNA: TGTGCCAGCAGTTGGACAGGGGACACTGAAGCTTTCTTT
CDR3: CASSWTGDTEAFF
V: TRBV6-6
D: TRBD1
size: -
J: TRBJ1-1

DNA: TGTGCCAGCTCACCAGGCGGGGGGAACTCCTACGAGCAGTACTTC
CDR3: CASSPGGGNSYEQYF
V: TRBV18
D: TRBD2
size: few
J: TRBJ2-7

DNA: TGTGCCACCAGCAGAGGATCGAGGGCCCAAGAGACCCAGTACTTC
CDR3: CATSRGSRAQETQYF
V: TRBV15
D: -
size: -
J: TRBJ2-5

DNA: TGTGCCAGCAGCAAGGCACAGCATCAGCCCCAGCATTTT
CDR3: CASSKAQHQPQHF
V: TRBV7-9
D: -
size: -
J: TRBJ1-5

DNA: TGTGCCAGCAGAGCCGACAGGGTAAACAATGAGCAGTTCTTC
CDR3: CASRADRVNNEQFF
V: TRBV7-8
D: TRBD1
size: many
J: TRBJ2-1

DNA: TGTGCCAGCAGCTTATGGGACACCGAAGAGACCCAGTACTTC
CDR3: CASSLWDTEETQYF
V: TRBV7-9
D: -
size: -
J: TRBJ2-5

DNA: TGTGCCAGCAGCCAAAGTAACTATGGCTACACCTTC
CDR3: CASSQSNYGYTF
V: TRBV12-3/TRBV12-4
D: -
size: few
J: TRBJ1-2

DNA: TGTGCCTGGAGAAATCAAGAGACCCAGTACTTC
CDR3: CAWRNQETQYF
V: TRBV30
D: -
size: once
J: TRBJ2-5

DNA: TGTGCCAGCAGTGGGGACAGGGGATCCACTGAAGCTTTCTTT
CDR3: CASSGDRGSTEAFF
V: TRBV2
D: TRBD1
size: -
J: TRBJ1-1

DNA: TGCAGTGCCGCCGGGACTAGCGGGGGGCCCTACGAGCAGTACTTC
CDR3: CSAAGTSGGPYEQYF
V: TRBV20-1
D: TRBD2
size: few
J: TRBJ2-7

DNA: TGTGCCAGCAGCTTAGCGCTGGACAGGCCCTGGGATACGCAGTATTTT
CDR3: CASSLALDRPWDTQYF
V: TRBV7-7
D: TRBD1
size: few
J: TRBJ2-3

DNA: TGTGCCAGCAGCCACAGCCGGGACACCAAAGAGACCCAGTACTTC
CDR3: CASSHSRDTKETQYF
V: TRBV13
D: -
size: -
J: TRBJ2-5

DNA: TGTGCCAGCAGCGTAGAGGGGGTATCCTACGAGCAGTACTTC
CDR3: CASSVEGVSYEQYF
V: TRBV9
D: -
size: -
J: TRBJ2-7

DNA: TGTGCCAGCAGCCACGAGGCAGCTAACTATGGCTACACCTTC
CDR3: CASSHEAANYGYTF
V: TRBV11-2
D: -
size: -
J: TRBJ1-2

DNA: TGTGCCAGCAGTTTTGGAGACAGGAACACTGAAGCTTTCTTT
CDR3: CASSFGDRNTEAFF
V: TRBV27
D: -
size: -
J: TRBJ1-1

DNA: TGTGCCAGCAGGACCAGGGGGTCTGGGGCCAACGTCCTGACTTTC
CDR3: CASRTRGSGANVLTF
V: TRBV6-5
D: TRBD1
size: once
J: TRBJ2-6

DNA: TGTGCCAGCTCACCACCGTCGGGCCCGGAGACCCAGTACTTC
CDR3: CASSPPSGPETQYF
V: TRBV18
D: -
size: few
J: TRBJ2-5

DNA: TGTGCCAGCAGCCCCCGAGGCTATGGCTACACCTTC
CDR3: CASSPRGYGYTF
V: TRBV6-5
D: -
size: few
J: TRBJ1-2

DNA: TGTGCCAGCTCACCAATCAGGGGGGGACCTGGAAACACCATATATTTT
CDR3: CASSPIRGGPGNTIYF
V: TRBV18
D: TRBD1
size: -
J: TRBJ1-3

DNA: TGTGCCAGCAGCTTACTCCAGACAGGGTTGAACACCGGGGAGCTGTTTTTT
CDR3: CASSLLQTGLNTGELFF
V: TRBV7-8
D: TRBD1
size: few
J: TRBJ2-2

DNA: TGTGCCAGCAGCACGACAGGGGGACTCTACGAGCAGTACTTC
CDR3: CASSTTGGLYEQYF
V: TRBV13
D: TRBD1
size: -
J: TRBJ2-7

DNA: TGCGCCAGCAGCTTGGCCGGGTTCCACGAGCAGTACTTC
CDR3: CASSLAGFHEQYF
V: TRBV5-1
D: -
size: many
J: TRBJ2-7

DNA: TGTGCCAGCAGCCCGCCAGTTGAGTCAGGCTACACCTTC
CDR3: CASSPPVESGYTF
V: TRBV9
D: -
size: many
J: TRBJ1-2